What follows describes a single T cell receptor beta chain. This record belongs to a study of blood T cell repertoires in COVID-19. As for the study in general: Both acute and convalescent COVID-19 samples were obtained from the United States, Italy and Spain. The cDNA or gDNA used as material had been derived from T cells, B-cell-depleted T cells, or PBMCs.

There are 15 residues in the CDR3. CDR1 is SGHRS, CDR2 YFSETQ, per germline. V shed 4 bases and J shed 3 bases, with 15 bases lying between them. As handled by the study authors: How many nucleated cells were present was estimated from reference gene primer amplification. Repertoires were generated with immunoSEQ multiplex PCR, while TCRdb's copy carries only in-frame clones and drops some. The D gene and trimming were derived from the DNA, and the V and J assignments and clone size from that table. This table holds 55,000 to 75,000 clones, approximately 80% found once. This clonotype was sampled from a man between 70 and 80 years old who had recovered from COVID-19. Sequenced input: peripheral blood. V usage is TRBV5-1 and J usage is TRBJ2-3; D might be TRBD2 (7 bases). The CDR3 loop is CASSGGALETDTQYF. In DNA form, the CDR3 reads TGCGCCAGCAGCGGGGGGGCACTAGAAACAGATACGCAGTATTTT.